Listed below are T cell receptor beta chains from one sample, sequenced in a study of T cells after posttransplantation cyclophosphamide. Assay used: immunoSEQ multiplex PCR; TCRdb lists only in-frame clones, some missing. The table records about 22,000 clones, approximately 97% of them present only once. Specimen: naive CD4+ T cells sorted from PBMCs. The receptor source for this set is a man between 50 and 59 years old in good health, CMV-negative, and a related stem cell transplant donor. CDR3s include the opening cysteine and the closing phenylalanine or tryptophan. Each record gives: clone size, V gene, D gene, J gene, CDR3 length, CDR3 protein, CDR3 DNA. The D gene is left open where the match is weak. Clone size is shown for a subset of rows, as once, few, many or a class of expanded clone.

-	TRBV5-6	TRBD1	TRBJ2-7	16	CASSHSFRGRAYEQYF	TGTGCCAGTTCCCATTCCTTCAGGGGGCGCGCGTACGAGCAGTACTTC
-	TRBV13	TRBD1	TRBJ1-3	16	CASSLGTGVLGNTIYF	TGTGCCAGCAGCTTAGGGACAGGGGTTCTTGGAAACACCATATATTTT
once	TRBV7-3	TRBD2	TRBJ2-1	15	CASSLSGENYNEQFF	TGTGCCAGCAGCCTTAGCGGGGAGAACTACAATGAGCAGTTCTTC
-	TRBV29-1	-	TRBJ2-3	11	CSVGRTDTQYF	TGCAGCGTTGGGAGGACAGATACGCAGTATTTT
-	TRBV6-5	-	TRBJ1-2	14	CASSLGATNYGYTF	TGTGCCAGCAGTTTGGGGGCCACTAACTATGGCTACACCTTC
-	TRBV7-9	-	TRBJ2-2	17	CASSPAVDSAAPGELFF	TGTGCCAGCAGCCCGGCGGTTGATAGCGCCGCCCCCGGGGAGCTGTTTTTT
-	TRBV19	TRBD2	TRBJ2-1	17	CASSRRSGGRADNEQFF	TGTGCCAGTAGTCGGCGTTCAGGCGGGAGGGCCGACAATGAGCAGTTCTTC
-	TRBV25-1	-	TRBJ1-2	12	CASLGRSYGYTF	TGTGCCAGCTTGGGGCGTAGCTATGGCTACACCTTC
-	TRBV6-1	-	TRBJ1-2	14	CASSPREGGYGYTF	TGTGCCAGCAGCCCCCGGGAGGGCGGCTATGGCTACACCTTC
-	TRBV7-9	TRBD1	TRBJ2-7	16	CASSLRQGVVLYEQYF	TGTGCCAGCAGCCTGCGACAGGGGGTCGTCCTTTACGAGCAGTACTTC
-	TRBV5-4	TRBD1	TRBJ2-4	17	CASSSQTRTGSKNIQYF	TGTGCCAGCAGCTCACAGACCCGGACAGGTTCCAAAAACATTCAGTACTTC
once	TRBV9	TRBD2	TRBJ2-7	14	CASSRTSGSYEQYF	TGTGCCAGCAGCCGGACTAGCGGCTCCTACGAGCAGTACTTC
-	TRBV5-1	-	TRBJ2-1	13	CASSRGQNNEQFF	TGCGCCAGCAGCAGAGGACAGAACAATGAGCAGTTCTTC
-	TRBV7-4	-	TRBJ2-7	16	CASSPSGGSPPCEQYF	TGTGCCAGCAGCCCGTCTGGGGGCTCCCCCCCCTGCGAGCAGTACTTC
-	TRBV7-9	-	TRBJ1-6	12	CASRGGGSPLHF	TGTGCCAGCAGAGGGGGGGGCTCACCCCTCCACTTT
once	TRBV5-4	TRBD2	TRBJ2-1	15	CASKEGLATNNEQFF	TGTGCCAGCAAAGAGGGACTAGCGACCAACAATGAGCAGTTCTTC
-	TRBV7-9	TRBD1	TRBJ1-2	14	CASSLRGGNYGYTF	TGTGCCAGCAGCTTACGAGGGGGCAACTATGGCTACACCTTC
-	TRBV5-4	-	TRBJ2-5	15	CASRYAGGGRETQYF	TGCGCCAGCAGATACGCAGGGGGAGGACGGGAGACCCAGTACTTC
-	TRBV7-6	TRBD2	TRBJ2-1	20	CASSLLGGSSGGPAYNEQFF	TGTGCCAGCAGTTTGTTAGGAGGATCCAGCGGGGGGCCTGCCTACAATGAGCAGTTCTTC
-	TRBV10-3	TRBD1	TRBJ1-1	14	CAIRGQGKDTEAFF	TGTGCCATCAGGGGACAGGGGAAGGACACTGAAGCTTTCTTT
-	TRBV9	TRBD2	TRBJ2-7	16	CASSVEGLAATYEQYF	TGTGCCAGCAGCGTAGAGGGACTAGCGGCCACCTACGAGCAGTACTTC
-	TRBV7-8	TRBD1	TRBJ2-3	15	CASSKTGVRTDTQYF	TGTGCCAGCAGCAAAACAGGGGTCCGCACAGATACGCAGTATTTT
-	TRBV18	-	TRBJ2-1	19	CASSPLIGFTGTTYNEQFF	TGTGCCAGCTCACCACTAATCGGGTTCACAGGGACTACTTACAATGAGCAGTTCTTC
-	TRBV5-1	-	TRBJ1-1	16	CASSLAGFRMNTEAFF	TGCGCCAGCAGCTTGGCCGGTTTCCGCATGAACACTGAAGCTTTCTTT
-	TRBV7-9	TRBD1	TRBJ1-1	14	CASSAGQGRTEAFF	TGTGCCAGCAGCGCCGGACAGGGGAGGACTGAAGCTTTCTTT
once	TRBV29-1	-	TRBJ1-1	12	CSVAEYGTEAFF	TGCAGCGTTGCTGAGTACGGGACTGAAGCTTTCTTT
-	TRBV11-3	TRBD2	TRBJ2-3	15	CASSFSGGAPDTQYF	TGTGCCAGCAGCTTCAGCGGGGGGGCTCCAGATACGCAGTATTTT
-	TRBV18	TRBD1	TRBJ1-1	14	CASSLGQGNTEAFF	TGTGCCAGCTCCCTAGGACAGGGGAACACTGAAGCTTTCTTT
-	TRBV5-1	-	TRBJ2-7	16	CASSWGHKEGSYEQYF	TGCGCCAGCAGCTGGGGACACAAGGAAGGCTCCTACGAGCAGTACTTC
-	TRBV7-9	TRBD1	TRBJ1-2	13	CASSFSDRGGYTF	TGTGCCAGCAGCTTCTCGGACAGGGGCGGCTACACCTTC
once	TRBV5-1	TRBD1	TRBJ2-5	14	CASSPGTAQETQYF	TGCGCCAGCAGCCCGGGGACAGCCCAAGAGACCCAGTACTTC
-	TRBV7-9	-	TRBJ1-2	13	CASSPDRNYGYTF	TGTGCCAGCAGCCCCGACAGAAACTATGGCTACACCTTC
-	TRBV15	-	TRBJ2-7	18	CATSRDTPFASRLYEQYF	TGTGCCACCAGCAGAGATACCCCATTTGCTAGCAGACTGTACGAGCAGTACTTC
once	TRBV7-2	-	TRBJ2-7	14	CASSLARVLRGQYF	TGTGCCAGCAGCTTAGCCAGGGTCCTACGAGGGCAGTACTTC
-	TRBV7-3	-	TRBJ2-4	14	CASSLSGVPNIQYF	TGTGCCAGCAGCTTATCGGGGGTGCCAAACATTCAGTACTTC
-	TRBV29-1	-	TRBJ2-7	12	CSVADGSYEQYF	TGCAGCGTTGCCGACGGGAGCTACGAGCAGTACTTC
-	TRBV23-1	-	TRBJ1-5	15	CASSPRLNSNQPQHF	TGCGCCAGCAGTCCCCGACTTAATAGCAATCAGCCCCAGCATTTT
-	TRBV27	TRBD1	TRBJ1-1	14	CASSKRGQGTEAFF	TGTGCCAGCAGTAAAAGGGGGCAGGGGACTGAAGCTTTCTTT
-	TRBV25-1	-	TRBJ2-5	15	CASSEASGPQETQYF	TGTGCCAGCAGTGAGGCCAGCGGGCCACAAGAGACCCAGTACTTC
-	TRBV28	-	TRBJ1-5	16	CASRLRRVRSNQPQHF	TGTGCCAGCAGGTTGCGGAGGGTCCGTAGCAATCAGCCCCAGCATTTT
-	TRBV5-1	-	TRBJ2-1	14	CASSLGAENNEQFF	TGCGCCAGCAGCTTGGGGGCAGAGAACAATGAGCAGTTCTTC
-	TRBV2	-	TRBJ1-4	14	CASQVGSMGGELFF	TGTGCCAGTCAAGTGGGGAGTATGGGTGGAGAACTGTTTTTT
-	TRBV7-9	TRBD1	TRBJ1-1	13	CASSWTGPTEAFF	TGTGCCAGCAGCTGGACAGGGCCCACTGAAGCTTTCTTT
-	TRBV18	-	TRBJ2-1	13	CASSRGGANEQFF	TGTGCCAGCTCACGGGGTGGGGCGAATGAGCAGTTCTTC
-	TRBV29-1	TRBD2	TRBJ2-7	13	CSAKGLAGYEQYF	TGCAGCGCCAAGGGACTAGCGGGGTACGAGCAGTACTTC
-	TRBV6-1	-	TRBJ2-2	14	CASSLGLGLGELFF	TGTGCCAGCAGTCTGGGTCTCGGGTTGGGGGAGCTGTTTTTT
-	TRBV6-6	TRBD1	TRBJ1-2	15	CASSTLSDRGHGYTF	TGTGCCAGCAGCACCCTATCGGACAGGGGGCATGGCTACACCTTC
-	TRBV29-1	TRBD2	TRBJ2-7	12	CSDNSGAYEQYF	TGCAGCGATAATAGCGGGGCTTACGAGCAGTACTTC
-	TRBV7-9	TRBD1	TRBJ2-2	14	CASSPGTAAGELFF	TGTGCCAGCAGCCCCGGGACAGCAGCCGGGGAGCTGTTTTTT
once	TRBV18	-	TRBJ2-1	16	CASSPPSRTEGNEQFF	TGTGCCAGCTCACCACCGAGTCGAACGGAGGGTAATGAGCAGTTCTTC
-	TRBV5-1	-	TRBJ1-3	16	CASSLAQANSGNTIYF	TGCGCCAGCAGCTTGGCACAGGCGAACTCTGGAAACACCATATATTTT
-	TRBV2	TRBD1	TRBJ2-5	15	CASSALGQIQETQYF	TGTGCCAGCAGTGCCTTGGGACAGATTCAAGAGACCCAGTACTTC
-	TRBV18	-	TRBJ2-5	13	CASSPPPQETQYF	TGTGCCAGCTCACCACCCCCTCAAGAGACCCAGTACTTC
-	TRBV19	-	TRBJ2-7	14	CASSGLQGSYEQYF	TGTGCCAGTAGTGGATTACAGGGCTCCTACGAGCAGTACTTC
once	TRBV10-3	TRBD1	TRBJ2-1	16	CAISEPGTGGFNEQFF	TGTGCCATCAGTGAGCCCGGGACAGGGGGATTCAATGAGCAGTTCTTC
-	TRBV6-5	-	TRBJ2-7	13	CASRPGQLYEQYF	TGTGCCAGCAGACCGGGACAATTGTACGAGCAGTACTTC
-	TRBV7-9	TRBD2	TRBJ2-1	14	CASTGLASLGEQFF	TGTGCCAGCACCGGACTAGCCTCACTTGGGGAGCAGTTCTTC
-	TRBV6-5	-	TRBJ2-7	14	CASGPQGGPYEQYF	TGTGCCAGCGGACCGCAGGGAGGCCCCTACGAGCAGTACTTC
-	TRBV5-1	-	TRBJ2-7	15	CASSSQGAVVGEQYF	TGCGCCAGCAGCTCCCAGGGTGCAGTAGTTGGGGAGCAGTACTTC